This T cell receptor beta chain was obtained from a study of graft-versus-host responses after intestinal transplantation. About the research overall: Each of the recipients got a multivisceral, liver-intestinal, or isolated intestinal transplant. Following induction with anti-thymocyte globulin, all recipients were given tacrolimus and steroids for two to three years. Study-level points and caveats: The authors found GvH clones in recipient marrow, some appearing first in ileum or blood. Peak levels of circulating GvH clones tracked with early post-transplant HvG declines.

On this clone itself: As yet, its antigen is unknown.

Assay used: immunoSEQ multiplex PCR; TCRdb lists only in-frame clones, some missing. Among 100,000 to 140,000 clones listed, approximately 86% were seen once. CDR3 length equals 15 residues. J gave up 1 base and V 0 bases, and 3 bases lay outside the gene matches. CDR1 is KGHSH and CDR2 is LQKENI in the germline V gene. The chain employs TRBV18 and TRBJ2-7, with TRBD1 matching 7 bases. The receptor was derived from a human donor who was the organ donor for an intestinal transplant. Material: unstimulated CD4+ T cells sorted from spleen or lymph node cells, obtained before transplant. CDR3 protein: CASSPPGQPSYEQYF. Written as DNA, the CDR3 is TGTGCCAGCTCACCACCGGGACAGCCATCCTACGAGCAGTACTTC.